This T cell receptor beta chain was sequenced in a study of T-cell reconstitution after alpha-beta-depleted transplantation in children. This clonotype has a count of ten or more. This CDR3 is built from 13 residues. The trim removed 7 bases at V and 3 bases at J, leaving 4 bases unmatched. Library preparation (for TCRbeta) was performed with unique molecular identifiers. Via MiXCR, TCRdb re-called the PCR reads, giving one row per CDR3 protein. The table records 190,000 or so distinct CDR3 sequences, about 6.4% of them present only once. This sequence originates from a human donor who donated a stem cell graft to a child with Wiskott-Aldrich syndrome. This material consisted of PBMCs from the stem cell graft donor, taken from the stem cell graft. The chain recombines TRBV12-3 or TRBV12-4 with TRBJ2-3, with 7 bases identical to TRBD1. This CDR3 is CASTRQGTDTQYF. The CDR3 DNA reads as TGTGCCAGCACCCGACAGGGTACAGATACGCAGTATTTT.